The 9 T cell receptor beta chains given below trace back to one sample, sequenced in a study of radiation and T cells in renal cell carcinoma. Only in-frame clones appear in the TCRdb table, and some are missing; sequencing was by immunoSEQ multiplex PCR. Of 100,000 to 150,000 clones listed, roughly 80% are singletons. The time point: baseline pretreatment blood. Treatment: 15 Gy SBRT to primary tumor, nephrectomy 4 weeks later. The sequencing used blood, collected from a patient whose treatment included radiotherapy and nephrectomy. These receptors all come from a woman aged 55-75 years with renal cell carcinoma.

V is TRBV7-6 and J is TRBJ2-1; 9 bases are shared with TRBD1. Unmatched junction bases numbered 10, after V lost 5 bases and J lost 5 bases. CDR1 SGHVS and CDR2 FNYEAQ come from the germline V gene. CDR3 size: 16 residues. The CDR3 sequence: CASSLTWDRVNNEQFF. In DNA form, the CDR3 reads TGTGCCAGCAGCCTAACCTGGGACAGGGTAAACAATGAGCAGTTCTTC.

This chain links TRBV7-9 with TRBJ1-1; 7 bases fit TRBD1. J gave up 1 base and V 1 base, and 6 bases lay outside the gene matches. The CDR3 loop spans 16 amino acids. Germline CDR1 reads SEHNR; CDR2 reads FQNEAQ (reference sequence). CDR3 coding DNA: TGTGCCAGCAGCTTAGGTAGAACAGGGGAGAACACTGAAGCTTTCTTT. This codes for CASSLGRTGENTEAFF.

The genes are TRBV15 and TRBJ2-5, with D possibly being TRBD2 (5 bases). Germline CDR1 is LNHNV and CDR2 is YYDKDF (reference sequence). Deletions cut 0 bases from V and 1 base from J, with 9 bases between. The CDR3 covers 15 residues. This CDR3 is CATSRDSGFQETQYF. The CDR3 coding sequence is TGTGCCACCAGCAGAGATTCGGGATTCCAAGAGACCCAGTACTTC.

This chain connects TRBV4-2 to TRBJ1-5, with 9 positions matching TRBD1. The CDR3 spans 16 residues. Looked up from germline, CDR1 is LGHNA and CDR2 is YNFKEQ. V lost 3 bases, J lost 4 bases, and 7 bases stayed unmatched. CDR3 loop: CASSQVLTGGNQPQHF. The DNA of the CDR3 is TGTGCCAGCAGCCAGGTTTTGACAGGGGGTAATCAGCCCCAGCATTTT.

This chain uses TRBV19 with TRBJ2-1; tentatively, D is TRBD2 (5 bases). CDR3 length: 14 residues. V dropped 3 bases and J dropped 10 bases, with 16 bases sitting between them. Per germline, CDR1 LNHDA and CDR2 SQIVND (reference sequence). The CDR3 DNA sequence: TGTGCCAGTAGTATCGGTTCCCGAGAGGGAGAGCAGTTCTTC. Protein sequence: CASSIGSREGEQFF. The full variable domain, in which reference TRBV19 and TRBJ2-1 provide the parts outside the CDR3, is DGGITQSPKYLFRKEGQNVTLSCEQNLNHDAMYWYRQDPGQGLRLIYYSQIVNDFQKGDIAEGYSVSREKKESFPLTVTSAQKNPTAFYLCASSIGSREGEQFFGPGTRLTVL.

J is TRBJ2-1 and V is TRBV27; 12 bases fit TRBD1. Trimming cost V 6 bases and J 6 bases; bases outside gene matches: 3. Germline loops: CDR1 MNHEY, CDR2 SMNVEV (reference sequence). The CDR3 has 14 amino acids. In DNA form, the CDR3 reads TGTGCCAGCAGCCGGGACAGGGGGCTCAATGAGCAGTTCTTC. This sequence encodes CASSRDRGLNEQFF.

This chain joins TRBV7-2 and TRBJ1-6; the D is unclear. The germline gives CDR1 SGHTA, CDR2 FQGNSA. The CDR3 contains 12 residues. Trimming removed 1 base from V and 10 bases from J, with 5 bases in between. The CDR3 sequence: CASSLVGSPLHF. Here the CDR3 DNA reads TGTGCCAGCAGCTTAGTTGGATCACCCCTCCACTTT.

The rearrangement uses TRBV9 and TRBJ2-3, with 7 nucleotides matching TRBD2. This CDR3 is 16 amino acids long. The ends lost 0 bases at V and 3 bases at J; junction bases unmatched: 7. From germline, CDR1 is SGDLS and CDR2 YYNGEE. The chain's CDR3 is CASSVGEGLGTDTQYF. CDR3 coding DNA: TGTGCCAGCAGCGTAGGGGAGGGCTTGGGGACAGATACGCAGTATTTT.

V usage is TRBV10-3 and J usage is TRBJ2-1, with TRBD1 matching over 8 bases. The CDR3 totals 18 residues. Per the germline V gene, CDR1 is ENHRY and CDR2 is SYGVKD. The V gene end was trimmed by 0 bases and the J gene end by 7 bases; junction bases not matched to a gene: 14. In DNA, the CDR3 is TGTGCCATCAGTGAGTCCACCTTGGGACAGGTAATTTTTAATGAGCAGTTCTTC. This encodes CAISESTLGQVIFNEQFF.